This record concerns one TCR beta chain sequence. The antigen is unknown. The CDR3 contains 14 residues. V lost 5 bases and J lost 2, with 11 bases in between. Germline CDR1 SGHAT, CDR2 FQNNGV. The entry originates in a study of CD8 T cells in Susac syndrome. Whole-study findings and limits: TCR sequencing and HLA analysis covered a relatively small number of individuals.

Random hexamers were used to reverse transcribe the RNA input (about 0.5 to 1 ug). By means of immunoSEQ multiplex PCR, TCR beta CDR3 spanning 54 Vbeta and 13 Jbeta underwent amplification. TCRdb recomputed calls from the immunoSEQ multiplex PCR reads with MiXCR, one row per CDR3 protein. The data contain 250,000 to 300,000 distinct CDR3 sequences, 75% to 90% of them singletons. The sample comprised CD8+ T cells from PBMCs. The origin of this receptor is a human donor with multiple sclerosis. The chain couples TRBV11-2 to TRBJ2-3, with a weak D call TRBD2 (6 bases). CDR3 bases: TGTGCCAGCAGCATAGGGCGGGACACAGATACGCAGTATTTT. This gives the protein CASSIGRDTDTQYF.